Sequencing of this TCR beta chain was carried out in a study of blood T cell repertoires in COVID-19. Study as a whole: Material from acute and convalescent COVID-19 was sourced from the United States, Italy and Spain. Nucleic acid was either cDNA or gDNA, and it came from T cells, B-cell-depleted T cells, or PBMCs.

Germline assignment: CDR1 LNHNV and CDR2 YYDKDF (reference sequence). The germline V and J ends were trimmed by 1 base and 7 bases, with 12 bases remaining between them. The length of the CDR3 is 14 residues. Assay used: immunoSEQ multiplex PCR; TCRdb lists only in-frame clones, some missing. The sample carries 350,000 to 450,000 clones, more than 75% recorded once. This chain uses TRBV15 with TRBJ2-3; possibly TRBD2 for D (7 bases). The sample consisted of peripheral blood. The source is a woman aged 60 to 75 with COVID-19, enrolled during active disease. The CDR3 here is CATSRGGGGNTQYF. The CDR3, as DNA: TGTGCCACCAGCAGAGGAGGGGGGGGTAATACGCAGTATTTT.